These T cell receptor beta chains were read from a single sample in a study of CD8 T cells in Susac syndrome. A single record per CDR3 protein comes from TCRdb applying MiXCR to the immunoSEQ multiplex PCR reads. The sample records roughly 130,000 distinct CDR3 sequences, roughly 94% being singletons. Material for sequencing was CD4+ T cells from PBMCs. The receptors were gathered from a human donor with multiple sclerosis. The CDR3 runs from the conserved cysteine through the conserved F or W. A D gene is named only where the DNA matches it firmly. The listing skips clone size in some rows; elsewhere it reads once, few, many or a size class.

J gene: TRBJ1-3; clone size: .; V gene: TRBV5-1; D gene: .; CDR3 DNA: TGCGCCAGCAGCTTGGCCGGAGGTACCGCCCGAAACACCATATATTTT; CDR3 protein: CASSLAGGTARNTIYF
J gene: TRBJ1-1; clone size: once; V gene: TRBV30; D gene: .; CDR3 DNA: TGTGCCTGGAGTCCCCCTGGGGTCGGGAGGACTGAAGCTTTCTTT; CDR3 protein: CAWSPPGVGRTEAFF
J gene: TRBJ2-1; clone size: .; V gene: TRBV5-1; D gene: .; CDR3 DNA: TGCGCCAGCAGCTTGGACACCCGGGACTCCTACAATGAGCAGTTCTTC; CDR3 protein: CASSLDTRDSYNEQFF
J gene: TRBJ2-3; clone size: .; V gene: TRBV21-1; D gene: .; CDR3 DNA: TGTGCCAGCAGCAAAACCCTTAGCGGGAGCAACGATACGCAGTATTTT; CDR3 protein: CASSKTLSGSNDTQYF
J gene: TRBJ2-7; clone size: .; V gene: TRBV10-3; D gene: TRBD1; CDR3 DNA: TGTGCCATCAGTGCCGGGACAGGGGGTCTCGAGCAGTACTTC; CDR3 protein: CAISAGTGGLEQYF
J gene: TRBJ2-5; clone size: .; V gene: TRBV25-1; D gene: TRBD2; CDR3 DNA: TGTGCCAGCAGCCAAGCCCCGGGCGGGGGGGACCAAGAGACCCAGTACTTC; CDR3 protein: CASSQAPGGGDQETQYF
J gene: TRBJ1-2; clone size: .; V gene: TRBV19; D gene: .; CDR3 DNA: TGTGCCAGTACGGACAGATCCTATGGCTACACCTTC; CDR3 protein: CASTDRSYGYTF
J gene: TRBJ2-1; clone size: .; V gene: TRBV5-1; D gene: TRBD1; CDR3 DNA: TGCGCCAGCAGCTTGCAGGGGGCGCAAAGCAATGAGCAGTTCTTC; CDR3 protein: CASSLQGAQSNEQFF
J gene: TRBJ1-1; clone size: .; V gene: TRBV30; D gene: .; CDR3 DNA: TGTGCCTGGGAGGGGCTCAGGGCGAACACTGAAGCTTTCTTT; CDR3 protein: CAWEGLRANTEAFF
J gene: TRBJ2-7; clone size: .; V gene: TRBV6-2/TRBV6-3; D gene: TRBD1; CDR3 DNA: TGTGCCAGCAGTGCACCGGGACAGGGCATCTACGAGCAGTACTTC; CDR3 protein: CASSAPGQGIYEQYF
J gene: TRBJ2-5; clone size: .; V gene: TRBV12-3/TRBV12-4; D gene: .; CDR3 DNA: TGTGCCAGCAGCCCACAGGGCCTCCAAGAGACCCAGTACTTC; CDR3 protein: CASSPQGLQETQYF
J gene: TRBJ2-7; clone size: .; V gene: TRBV20-1; D gene: .; CDR3 DNA: TGCAGTGCTCCTGACAGGACCTACGAGCAGTACTTC; CDR3 protein: CSAPDRTYEQYF
J gene: TRBJ1-1; clone size: .; V gene: TRBV18; D gene: .; CDR3 DNA: TGTGCCAGCTCACACGGGGGCGCGGACACTATGAACACTGAAGCTTTCTTT; CDR3 protein: CASSHGGADTMNTEAFF
J gene: TRBJ1-4; clone size: .; V gene: TRBV2; D gene: TRBD1; CDR3 DNA: TGTGCCAGCAGGGGACCGGGACAGGACCTAGAAAAACTGTTTTTT; CDR3 protein: CASRGPGQDLEKLFF
J gene: TRBJ1-5; clone size: .; V gene: TRBV12-3/TRBV12-4; D gene: .; CDR3 DNA: TGTGCCAGCAACCCGACGGGTCAGCCCCAGCATTTT; CDR3 protein: CASNPTGQPQHF
J gene: TRBJ1-2; clone size: few; V gene: TRBV4-2; D gene: .; CDR3 DNA: TGTGCCAGCAGCCTTCGGACAGCCTGGTTTGGCTACACCTTC; CDR3 protein: CASSLRTAWFGYTF
J gene: TRBJ2-3; clone size: .; V gene: TRBV5-4; D gene: .; CDR3 DNA: TGTGCCAGCAGCTTGGACGGATCGACGCAGTATTTT; CDR3 protein: CASSLDGSTQYF
J gene: TRBJ2-2; clone size: once; V gene: TRBV20-1; D gene: TRBD1; CDR3 DNA: TGCAGTGCTAGTGGCCGGGACAGAAACACCGGGGAGCTGTTTTTT; CDR3 protein: CSASGRDRNTGELFF
J gene: TRBJ1-6; clone size: .; V gene: TRBV3-1; D gene: TRBD1; CDR3 DNA: TGTGCCAGCAGAGTCGGAGGGGGCGATCTCCACTTT; CDR3 protein: CASRVGGGDLHF
J gene: TRBJ1-2; clone size: once; V gene: TRBV25-1; D gene: TRBD1; CDR3 DNA: TGTGCCAGCAGTGTCTACCCGGGACAGGAGGATGGCTACACCTTC; CDR3 protein: CASSVYPGQEDGYTF
J gene: TRBJ1-1; clone size: once; V gene: TRBV30; D gene: TRBD1; CDR3 DNA: TGTGCCTGGGGACAGGGAGGGGGCACTGAAGCTTTCTTT; CDR3 protein: CAWGQGGGTEAFF
J gene: TRBJ1-3; clone size: .; V gene: TRBV18; D gene: .; CDR3 DNA: TGTGCCAGCTCACCAAGGACCAGCGACACCATATATTTT; CDR3 protein: CASSPRTSDTIYF
J gene: TRBJ2-7; clone size: .; V gene: TRBV28; D gene: .; CDR3 DNA: TGTGCCAGCAGCCTGAGCTGGGTGGAGACCCACTACGAGCAGTACTTC; CDR3 protein: CASSLSWVETHYEQYF
J gene: TRBJ2-3; clone size: once; V gene: TRBV20-1; D gene: TRBD2; CDR3 DNA: TGCAGTGCTAGAAGCGGGACCACAGATACGCAGTATTTT; CDR3 protein: CSARSGTTDTQYF
J gene: TRBJ2-7; clone size: .; V gene: TRBV6-5; D gene: .; CDR3 DNA: TGTGCCAGCAGTTACTCGTACGGGGCCTACGAGCAGTACTTC; CDR3 protein: CASSYSYGAYEQYF
J gene: TRBJ2-2; clone size: .; V gene: TRBV3-1; D gene: .; CDR3 DNA: TGTGCCAGCAGCCAAGTGTCGGCCATTCAGGCCGGGGAGCTGTTTTTT; CDR3 protein: CASSQVSAIQAGELFF
J gene: TRBJ2-2; clone size: .; V gene: TRBV27; D gene: .; CDR3 DNA: TGTGCCAGCAGTTTAAGGACCGGGGAGCTGTTTTTT; CDR3 protein: CASSLRTGELFF
J gene: TRBJ2-1; clone size: .; V gene: TRBV20-1; D gene: .; CDR3 DNA: TGCAGTGCTAGGACATACAATGAGCAGTTCTTC; CDR3 protein: CSARTYNEQFF
J gene: TRBJ2-5; clone size: .; V gene: TRBV5-6; D gene: .; CDR3 DNA: TGTGCCAGCAGCTTAGGGGGGAGGGGAGAGACCCAGTACTTC; CDR3 protein: CASSLGGRGETQYF
J gene: TRBJ2-2; clone size: once; V gene: TRBV6-5; D gene: TRBD2; CDR3 DNA: TGTGCCAGCAGTTACTCGACGGCTAGCGGGAGCCCGAACACCGGGGAGCTGTTTTTT; CDR3 protein: CASSYSTASGSPNTGELFF
J gene: TRBJ2-7; clone size: .; V gene: TRBV19; D gene: TRBD2; CDR3 DNA: TGTGCCAGTAGTACCGACCCCAGACTAGCGGGAGCGACCTACGAGCAGTACTTC; CDR3 protein: CASSTDPRLAGATYEQYF
J gene: TRBJ2-3; clone size: .; V gene: TRBV5-4; D gene: .; CDR3 DNA: TGTGCCAGCAGCCCTATCGAGGGTACGCAGTATTTT; CDR3 protein: CASSPIEGTQYF
J gene: TRBJ2-7; clone size: .; V gene: TRBV5-1; D gene: .; CDR3 DNA: TGCGCCAGCAGCACCGGGACACCATCCCACGAGCAGTACTTC; CDR3 protein: CASSTGTPSHEQYF
J gene: TRBJ2-6; clone size: .; V gene: TRBV7-9; D gene: .; CDR3 DNA: TGTGCCAGCAGCTTAGGGAAGCGGGCCTCTGGGGCCAACGTCCTGACTTTC; CDR3 protein: CASSLGKRASGANVLTF
J gene: TRBJ2-2; clone size: .; V gene: TRBV5-1; D gene: .; CDR3 DNA: TGCGCCAGCAGCGACAGACAGAACACCGGGGAGCTGTTTTTT; CDR3 protein: CASSDRQNTGELFF
J gene: TRBJ1-1; clone size: .; V gene: TRBV3-1; D gene: .; CDR3 DNA: TGTGCCAGCAGCCAACAATTGGGAGCTGAAGCTTTCTTT; CDR3 protein: CASSQQLGAEAFF
J gene: TRBJ2-2; clone size: .; V gene: TRBV24-1; D gene: .; CDR3 DNA: TGTGCCAGCGAGGCAGGGGCCACCGGGGAGCTGTTTTTT; CDR3 protein: CASEAGATGELFF
J gene: TRBJ1-1; clone size: .; V gene: TRBV30; D gene: .; CDR3 DNA: TGTGCCTGGACTAAGACAGGGAACACTGAAGCTTTCTTT; CDR3 protein: CAWTKTGNTEAFF
J gene: TRBJ2-1; clone size: .; V gene: TRBV2; D gene: TRBD2; CDR3 DNA: TGTGCCAGCAGGCCGGGACTAGCGAGAAATGAGCAGTTCTTC; CDR3 protein: CASRPGLARNEQFF
J gene: TRBJ2-1; clone size: .; V gene: TRBV5-4; D gene: .; CDR3 DNA: TGTGCCAGCAGCTTGTGGAGGTCCCCTAATGAGCAGTTCTTC; CDR3 protein: CASSLWRSPNEQFF
J gene: TRBJ2-5; clone size: .; V gene: TRBV25-1; D gene: .; CDR3 DNA: TGTGCCAGCAGTGAAGGGGGGACGGATAGGAGAGAGACCCAGTACTTC; CDR3 protein: CASSEGGTDRRETQYF
J gene: TRBJ2-2; clone size: .; V gene: TRBV7-9; D gene: .; CDR3 DNA: TGTGCCAGCAGCCTAAGAGGATCTAAGGGACCTCAGTCCGGGGAGCTGTTTTTT; CDR3 protein: CASSLRGSKGPQSGELFF
J gene: TRBJ2-1; clone size: .; V gene: TRBV29-1; D gene: .; CDR3 DNA: TGCAGCGTTGCGGTGACCGAAGGAGAGCAGTTCTTC; CDR3 protein: CSVAVTEGEQFF
J gene: TRBJ2-7; clone size: .; V gene: TRBV18; D gene: .; CDR3 DNA: TGTGCCAGCTCACCAGCAGCCTCCTACGAGCAGTACTTC; CDR3 protein: CASSPAASYEQYF
J gene: TRBJ2-7; clone size: once; V gene: TRBV10-3; D gene: TRBD1; CDR3 DNA: TGTGCCATCAGTAGGGGTTCCGGGACAGCGTCCCACGAGCAGTACTTC; CDR3 protein: CAISRGSGTASHEQYF
J gene: TRBJ1-6; clone size: .; V gene: TRBV7-9; D gene: .; CDR3 DNA: TGTGCCAGCAGAGAAGGCGCCATGGGGAATTCACCCCTCCACTTT; CDR3 protein: CASREGAMGNSPLHF